A single sample gave rise to the 10 T cell receptor beta chains below, sequenced in a study of blood T cell repertoires in COVID-19. Produced via immunoSEQ multiplex PCR; TCRdb's table is partial and in-frame only. Of approximately 170,000 clones listed, roughly four fifths were seen once; the top ten hold 11%. Source material: peripheral blood. The source is a human donor in a cohort sampled during active COVID-19.

The chain carries TRBV4-2 and TRBJ1-2; 7 bases are a match to TRBD1. The V gene end was trimmed by 5 bases and the J gene end by 6 bases; junction bases not matched to a gene: 3. This CDR3 contains 12 residues. From germline, CDR1 is LGHNA and CDR2 YNFKEQ. The CDR3 loop is CASSYDRDGYTF. The CDR3 coding sequence is TGTGCCAGCAGCTACGACAGGGATGGCTACACCTTC.

The chain recombines TRBV7-5 with TRBJ2-2; no check of the table's D call, TRBD1, against the DNA was made. TRBV7-5 is designated a pseudogene. The CDR3 has 16 residues. The CDR3 reads CARSYPDRETTGELFF. CDR3 sequence (DNA): TGTGCCAGAAGCTACCCGGACAGGGAAACCACCGGGGAGCTGTTTTTT.

This chain connects TRBV5-1 to TRBJ2-2, with 7 nucleotides matching TRBD1. CDR1 SGHRS and CDR2 YFSETQ come from the germline V gene. The CDR3 is 14 residues long. V shed 3 bases, J shed 5 bases, and the junction held 4 bases outside the gene matches. CDR3 bases: TGCGCCAGCAGCTATACAGGGGTTACCGGGGAGCTGTTTTTT. Its protein product is CASSYTGVTGELFF.

The chain is built from TRBV19 and TRBJ1-2; TRBD1 is a possible D gene (5 bases). Germline V lookup: CDR1 LNHDA, CDR2 SQIVND (reference sequence). The CDR3 is made up of 14 amino acids. V was trimmed by 9 bases and J by 4 bases, leaving 18 bases between them. CDR3 coding DNA: TGTGCCAGCAATGATCGGGGGACGGGCTATGGCTACACCTTC. Amino acids: CASNDRGTGYGYTF.

This rearrangement joins TRBV14 to TRBJ2-7; 8 bases align to TRBD1. The CDR3 runs to 15 residues. The trim removed 1 base at V and 0 bases at J, leaving 2 bases unmatched. Germline lookup yields CDR1 SGHDN and CDR2 FVKESK. CDR3 coding DNA: TGTGCCAGCAGCCAAGGGACAGGGCCCTCCTACGAGCAGTACTTC. It specifies CASSQGTGPSYEQYF.

The chain links TRBV7-9 to TRBJ2-5; D is possibly TRBD2 (6 bases). The CDR3 contains 16 residues. Trimming removed 5 bases at V and 0 bases at J, with 16 bases between. Germline CDR1 reads SEHNR; CDR2 reads FQNEAQ (reference sequence). The CDR3 sequence: CASSRTGAGHQETQYF. The CDR3 coding sequence is TGTGCCAGCAGCCGAACGGGAGCGGGTCACCAAGAGACCCAGTACTTC.

This sequence joins TRBV5-1 and TRBJ2-4, with 9 bases lining up with TRBD2. The CDR3 loop spans 16 amino acids. With V trimmed by 5 bases and J by 0 bases, 6 bases remained unmatched. CDR1 is SGHRS and CDR2 is YFSETQ in the germline V gene. CDR3 loop: CASRSGLAVAKNIQYF. DNA of the CDR3: TGCGCCAGCAGATCGGGACTAGCTGTAGCCAAAAACATTCAGTACTTC.

The chain carries TRBV15 and TRBJ2-1; D is possibly TRBD1 (5 bases). V lost 2 bases, J lost 2 bases, and 13 bases lay in between. The CDR3 length is 16 residues. Germline assignment: CDR1 LNHNV and CDR2 YYDKDF (reference sequence). The chain's CDR3 is CATSRYRQGAYNEQFF. The DNA of the CDR3 is TGTGCCACCAGCAGATATCGACAAGGGGCCTACAATGAGCAGTTCTTC.

The gene calls are TRBV2 and TRBJ2-1; tentative D call: TRBD2 (7 bases). Trimming stripped 6 bases from V and 9 bases from J, with 12 bases between. Germline-derived CDR1 and CDR2 are SNHLY and FYNNEI. CDR3 size: 12 residues. CDR3: CASSQGGVEQFF. Here the CDR3 DNA reads TGTGCCAGCAGCCAAGGGGGGGTTGAGCAGTTCTTC. The whole variable domain, remainder taken from reference TRBV2 and TRBJ2-1, is EPEVTQTPSHQVTQMGQEVILRCVPISNHLYFYWYRQILGQKVEFLVSFYNNEISEKSEIFDDQFSVERPDGSNFTLKIRSTKLEDSAMYFCASSQGGVEQFFGPGTRLTVL.

The chain has TRBV4-3 and TRBJ2-1; the match to TRBD2 covers 12 bases. CDR1 and CDR2 from the germline V gene are LGHNA and YSLEER. V lost 2 bases, J lost 2 bases, and 1 base stayed unmatched. The CDR3 length is 16 residues. The CDR3 reads CASSQRLAGAYNEQFF. The CDR3 coding sequence is TGCGCCAGCAGCCAACGACTAGCGGGGGCCTACAATGAGCAGTTCTTC.